Sequencing of this T cell receptor (beta chain) was carried out in a study of low-dose radiotherapy and immunotherapy resistance in tumors. As for the study in general: Per fraction, Cohort 1 was given 0.5 Gy every 2 weeks, for a total of 6.5 Gy. With 1 Gy per fraction every two weeks, Cohort 2 accumulated 13 Gy across 26 weeks.

Time point denoted: after trial treatment. Treatment defined: LDRT plus nivolumab, ipilimumab, low-dose cyclophosphamide and aspirin (RACIN trial). Donors, who were enrolled in a single-arm phase I dose-escalation trial, received nivolumab, ipilimumab, aspirin, low-dose cyclophosphamide and low-dose radiotherapy. TRAV- and TRBV-specific primers, spanning alpha and beta chains, primed first-strand cDNA. The TCRs were subjected to amplification over approximately 20 PCR cycles employing a constant-region primer in conjunction with a V-primer adapter. Amplification of isolated mRNA was accomplished via in vitro transcription. TCRdb reprocessed the reads with MiXCR, giving one entry per CDR3 protein. The data contain around 80,000 distinct CDR3 sequences, about 17% of them seen just once; the ten biggest clones take up approximately 1.5%. Germline lookup yields CDR1 SGHRS and CDR2 YFSETQ. The CDR3 contains 16 residues. V lost 0 bases and J lost 4, with 11 bases in between.

This clonotype was detected ten times or more. The chain has TRBV5-1 and TRBJ2-6; a weak D match, TRBD1 (5 bases). The source was PBMCs, collected after low-dose radiotherapy plus immunotherapy. The receptor was derived from a male donor with prostate cancer. CDR3 DNA sequence: TGCGCCAGCAGCTTGGAGGCAGGGTCAGGGGCCAACGTCCTGACTTTC. It codes for CASSLEAGSGANVLTF.